Listed below are T cell receptor beta chains from one sample, sequenced in a study of tumor T cells in aggressive B-cell lymphoma. The method was immunoSEQ multiplex PCR; TCRdb's version includes in-frame clones alone and lacks a portion of them. Of thousands of clones listed, over 75% are singletons. The sample comprised tumor tissue. Receptor source: an adult with diffuse large B cell lymphoma. The CDR3 runs from the conserved cysteine through the conserved F or W. Each record gives: D gene, J gene, clone size, CDR3 length, V gene, CDR3 protein, CDR3 DNA. The D gene is left open where the match is weak. Where a row states a size, it is once, few, many or the class of an expanded clone; other rows omit it.

>.|TRBJ2-3|.|11|TRBV7-9
CASSLGGPFYF
TGTGCCAGCAGCTTAGGGGGCCCCTTCTATTTT
>TRBD1|TRBJ2-5|.|14|TRBV6-1
CASSGDASGGTQYF
TGTGCCAGCAGTGGGGACGCGTCAGGGGGGACCCAGTACTTC
>.|TRBJ2-6|.|14|TRBV7-2
CASSSPVGANVLTF
TGTGCCAGCAGCTCCCCGGTCGGGGCCAACGTCCTGACTTTC
>TRBD1|TRBJ1-6|once|17|TRBV5-1
CASSILQGASYNSPLHF
TGCGCCAGCAGCATATTACAGGGGGCCTCCTATAATTCACCCCTCCACTTT
>.|TRBJ1-2|.|14|TRBV2
CASSERGGNYGYTF
TGTGCCAGCAGTGAAAGGGGGGGAAACTATGGCTACACCTTC
>TRBD2|TRBJ2-7|.|14|TRBV27
CASSPLAASYEQYF
TGTGCCAGCAGTCCCCTAGCGGCCTCCTACGAGCAGTACTTC
>.|TRBJ2-7|.|16|TRBV4-1
CASSHLDTGTSYEQYF
TGCGCCAGCAGCCATCTGGACACAGGGACATCCTACGAGCAGTACTTC
>.|TRBJ2-7|once|11|TRBV10-2
CASSEEYEQYF
TGCGCCAGCAGTGAAGAGTACGAGCAGTACTTC
>.|TRBJ2-7|.|13|TRBV2
CASIPVPPYEQYF
TGTGCCAGCATCCCAGTACCCCCCTACGAGCAGTACTTC
>TRBD1|TRBJ1-1|.|14|TRBV5-1
CASTPGQGLTEAFF
TGCGCCAGCACCCCAGGACAGGGATTAACTGAAGCTTTCTTT